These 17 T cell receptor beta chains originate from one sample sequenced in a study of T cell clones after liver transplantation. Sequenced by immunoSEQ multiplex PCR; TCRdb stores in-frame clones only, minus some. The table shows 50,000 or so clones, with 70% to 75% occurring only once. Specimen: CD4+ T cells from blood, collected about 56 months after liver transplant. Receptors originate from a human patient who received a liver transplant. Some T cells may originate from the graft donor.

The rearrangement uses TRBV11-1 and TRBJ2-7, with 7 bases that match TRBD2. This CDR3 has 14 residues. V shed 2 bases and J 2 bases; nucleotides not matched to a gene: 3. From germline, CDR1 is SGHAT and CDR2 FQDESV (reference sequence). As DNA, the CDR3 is TGTGCCAGCAGCTTACTAGCGGCACCCTACGAGCAGTACTTC. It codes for CASSLLAAPYEQYF.

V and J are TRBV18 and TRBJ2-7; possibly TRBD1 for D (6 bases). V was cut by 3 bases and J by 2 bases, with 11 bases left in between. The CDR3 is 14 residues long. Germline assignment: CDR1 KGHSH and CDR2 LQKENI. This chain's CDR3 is CASSPAGTTYEQYF. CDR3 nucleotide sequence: TGTGCCAGCTCACCGGCAGGGACAACCTACGAGCAGTACTTC.

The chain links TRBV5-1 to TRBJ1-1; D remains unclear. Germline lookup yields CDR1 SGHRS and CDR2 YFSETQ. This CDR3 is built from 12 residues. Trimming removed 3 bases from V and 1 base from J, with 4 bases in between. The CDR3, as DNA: TGCGCCAGCAGCTCACCGAACACTGAAGCTTTCTTT. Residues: CASSSPNTEAFF.

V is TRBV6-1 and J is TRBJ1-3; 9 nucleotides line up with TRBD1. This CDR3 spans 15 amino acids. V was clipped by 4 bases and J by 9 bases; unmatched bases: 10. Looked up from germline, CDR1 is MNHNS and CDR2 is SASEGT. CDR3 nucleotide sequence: TGTGCCAGCAGTGCACCGGGACAGGGCCCGGGCACCATATATTTT. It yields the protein CASSAPGQGPGTIYF.

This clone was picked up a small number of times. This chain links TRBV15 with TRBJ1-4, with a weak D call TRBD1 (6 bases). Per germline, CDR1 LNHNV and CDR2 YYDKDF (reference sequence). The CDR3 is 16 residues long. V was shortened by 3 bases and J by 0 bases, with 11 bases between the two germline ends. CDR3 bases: TGTGCCACCAGCAGGGGACAAACTGCAACTAATGAAAAACTGTTTTTT. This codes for CATSRGQTATNEKLFF.

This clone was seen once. As DNA, the CDR3 is TGTGCCAGCAGTTTCTTGCAGGGCGGAACCGGGGAGCTGTTTTTT. It specifies CASSFLQGGTGELFF. The V call is TRBV28, the J call TRBJ2-2; TRBD1 is a possible D gene (5 bases). The CDR3 sequence is 15 residues long. V shed 3 bases and J shed 5 bases, with 13 bases lying between them. Germline assignment: CDR1 MDHEN and CDR2 SYDVKM.

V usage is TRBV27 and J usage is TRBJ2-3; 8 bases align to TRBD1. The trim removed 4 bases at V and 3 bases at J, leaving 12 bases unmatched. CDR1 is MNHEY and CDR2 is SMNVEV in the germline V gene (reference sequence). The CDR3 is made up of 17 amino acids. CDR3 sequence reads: CASSSLPGGVVTDTQYF. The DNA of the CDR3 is TGTGCCAGCAGTTCTTTACCAGGGGGCGTGGTGACAGATACGCAGTATTTT.

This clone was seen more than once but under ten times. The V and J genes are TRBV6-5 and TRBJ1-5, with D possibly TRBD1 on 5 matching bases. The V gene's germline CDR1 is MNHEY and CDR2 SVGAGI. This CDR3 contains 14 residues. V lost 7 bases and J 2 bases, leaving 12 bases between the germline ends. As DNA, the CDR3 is TGTGCCAGCACTTCGGGGGAAGGCAATCAGCCCCAGCATTTT. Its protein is CASTSGEGNQPQHF.

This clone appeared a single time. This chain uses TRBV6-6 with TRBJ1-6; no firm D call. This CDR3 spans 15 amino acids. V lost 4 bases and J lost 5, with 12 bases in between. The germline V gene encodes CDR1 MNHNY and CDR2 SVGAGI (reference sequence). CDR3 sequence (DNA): TGTGCCAGCAGTTTAAGTCCGAACAATAATTCACCCCTCCACTTT. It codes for CASSLSPNNNSPLHF.

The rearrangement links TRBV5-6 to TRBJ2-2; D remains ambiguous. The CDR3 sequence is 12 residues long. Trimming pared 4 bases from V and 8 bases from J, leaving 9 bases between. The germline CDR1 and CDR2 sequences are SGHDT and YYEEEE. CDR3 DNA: TGTGCCAGCAGCCTGTGGCTGGGGGAGCTGTTTTTT. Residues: CASSLWLGELFF.

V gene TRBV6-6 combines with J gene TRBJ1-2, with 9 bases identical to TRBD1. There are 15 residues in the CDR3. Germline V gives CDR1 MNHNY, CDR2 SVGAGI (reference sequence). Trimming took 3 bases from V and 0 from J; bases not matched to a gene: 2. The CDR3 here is CASSYGDRANYGYTF. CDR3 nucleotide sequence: TGTGCCAGCAGTTATGGGGACAGGGCTAACTATGGCTACACCTTC.

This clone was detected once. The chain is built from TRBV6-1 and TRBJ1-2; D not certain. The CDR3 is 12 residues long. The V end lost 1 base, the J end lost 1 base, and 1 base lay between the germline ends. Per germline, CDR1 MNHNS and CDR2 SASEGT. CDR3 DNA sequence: TGTGCCAGCAGTGAAGATAACTATGGCTACACCTTC. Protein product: CASSEDNYGYTF.

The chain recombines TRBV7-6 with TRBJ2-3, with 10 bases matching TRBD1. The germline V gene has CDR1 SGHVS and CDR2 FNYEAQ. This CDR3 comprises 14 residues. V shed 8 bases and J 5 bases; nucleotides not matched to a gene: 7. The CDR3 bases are TGTGCCAGCGGGGTGGGACAGGGGCGAGATACGCAGTATTTT. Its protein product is CASGVGQGRDTQYF. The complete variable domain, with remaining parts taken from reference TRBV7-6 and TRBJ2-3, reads GAGVSQSPRYKVTKRGQDVALRCDPISGHVSLYWYRQALGQGPEFLTYFNYEAQQDKSGLPNDRFSAERPEGSISTLTIQRTEQRDSAMYRCASGVGQGRDTQYFGPGTRLTVL.

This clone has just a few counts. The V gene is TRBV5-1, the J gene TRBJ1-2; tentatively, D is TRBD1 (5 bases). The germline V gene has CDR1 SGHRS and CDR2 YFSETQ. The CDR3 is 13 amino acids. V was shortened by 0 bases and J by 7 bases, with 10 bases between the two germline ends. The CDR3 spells CASSLGGVGGYTF. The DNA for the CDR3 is TGCGCCAGCAGCTTGGGAGGGGTAGGTGGCTACACCTTC.

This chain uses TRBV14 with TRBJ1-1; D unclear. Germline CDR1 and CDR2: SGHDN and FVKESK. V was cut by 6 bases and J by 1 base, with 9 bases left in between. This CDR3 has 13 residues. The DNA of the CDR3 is TGTGCCAGCAGTCAACACCAGAACACTGAAGCTTTCTTT. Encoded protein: CASSQHQNTEAFF.

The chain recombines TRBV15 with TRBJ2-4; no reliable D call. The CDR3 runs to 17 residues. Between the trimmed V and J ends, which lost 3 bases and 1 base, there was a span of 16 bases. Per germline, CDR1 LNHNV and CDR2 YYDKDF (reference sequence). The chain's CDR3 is CATSRKGYSMAKNIQYF. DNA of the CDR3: TGTGCCACCAGCAGGAAAGGGTATTCGATGGCCAAAAACATTCAGTACTTC.

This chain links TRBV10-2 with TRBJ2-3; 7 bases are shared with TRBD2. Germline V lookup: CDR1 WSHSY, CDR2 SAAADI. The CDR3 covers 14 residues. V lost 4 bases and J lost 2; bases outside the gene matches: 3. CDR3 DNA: TGCGCCAGCAGTGCTGGGACTATCACAGATACGCAGTATTTT. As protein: CASSAGTITDTQYF.